This T cell receptor (beta chain) was observed in a study of cytomegalovirus exposure and HLA in healthy donors. Background on the study: Around 81% of 398 genotyped donors fell in the Caucasian-associated ancestry cluster. Overall study findings and caveats: It was reported that the classifier diagnosed cytomegalovirus status with high specificity and sensitivity in both the original and validation cohorts. Later on, a genetic analysis was performed. It linked a missense variant in DCLRE1C with V- and J-gene trimming of TCR beta.

Of note for this clone: Its antigen is not known.

Primers: 60 Vbeta forward and 13 Jbeta reverse. Only in-frame clones appear in the TCRdb table, and some are missing; sequencing was by immunoSEQ multiplex PCR. The table shows about 180,000 clones, with under 85% occurring only once. The sequencing input was PBMCs. The sequence was collected from a human donor in good health.

CDR3: CASSLAGEGTTGYTF. The CDR3 nucleotides are TGTGCCAGCAGCTTAGCGGGTGAGGGGACTACTGGCTACACCTTC. The chain links TRBV7-9 to TRBJ1-2; tentatively, D is TRBD1 (5 bases). This CDR3 is built from 15 residues. V was clipped by 0 bases and J by 7 bases, with 15 bases between them. Germline CDR1 SEHNR, CDR2 FQNEAQ (reference sequence).